This T cell receptor beta chain was observed in a study of cytomegalovirus exposure and HLA in healthy donors. Study-level findings and limits: Researchers had no immune exposure information except CMV serostatus available.

The PCR ran on 60 Vbeta and 13 Jbeta primers. TCRdb's copy holds only in-frame clones and misses some; the assay was immunoSEQ multiplex PCR. The data show about 110,000 clones, roughly 82% seen once. This clone was observed a few times. Its antigen is unknown. The clonotype originates from a man between 45 and 60 years old in good health and CMV-seronegative. The sequenced material came from PBMCs.

CDR3 nucleotide sequence: TGCGCCAGCAGCTTGGACGGCCTAGATCCCGGAAACACCATATATTTT. Encoded protein: CASSLDGLDPGNTIYF. V usage is TRBV5-1 and J usage is TRBJ1-3, with unresolved D. The CDR3 loop spans 16 amino acids. Germline-derived CDR1 and CDR2 are SGHRS and YFSETQ. The V end was cut by 0 bases, the J end by 4 bases, with 14 bases between.